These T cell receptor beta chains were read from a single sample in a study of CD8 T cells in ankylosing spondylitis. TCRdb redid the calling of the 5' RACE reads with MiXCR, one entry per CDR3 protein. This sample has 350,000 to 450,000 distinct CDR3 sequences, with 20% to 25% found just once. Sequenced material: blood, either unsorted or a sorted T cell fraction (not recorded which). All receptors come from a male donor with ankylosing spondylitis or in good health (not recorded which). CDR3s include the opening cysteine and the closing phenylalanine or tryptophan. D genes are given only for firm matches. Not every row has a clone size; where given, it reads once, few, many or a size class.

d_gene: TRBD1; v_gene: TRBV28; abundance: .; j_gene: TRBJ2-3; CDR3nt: TGTGCCAGCCGAGGGGGCGGCGGAGCCACAGATACGCAGTATTTT; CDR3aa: CASRGGGGATDTQYF
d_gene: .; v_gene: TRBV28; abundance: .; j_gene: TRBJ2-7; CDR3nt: TGTGCCAGCAGTTTTACGGAAGAGGGCTACGAGCAGTACTTC; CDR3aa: CASSFTEEGYEQYF
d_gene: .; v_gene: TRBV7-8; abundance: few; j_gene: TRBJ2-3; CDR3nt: TGTGCCAGCAGCGCTTTCGGGGGCACAGATACGCAGTATTTT; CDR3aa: CASSAFGGTDTQYF
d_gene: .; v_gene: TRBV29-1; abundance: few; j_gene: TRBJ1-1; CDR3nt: TGCAGCGTTGTGCCCGGGCCGAACACTGAAGCTTTCTTT; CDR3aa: CSVVPGPNTEAFF
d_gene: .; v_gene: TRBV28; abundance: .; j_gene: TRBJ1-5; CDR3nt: TGTGCCAGCAGACCGCAGGGTCTCGGTCAGCCCCAGCATTTT; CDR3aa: CASRPQGLGQPQHF
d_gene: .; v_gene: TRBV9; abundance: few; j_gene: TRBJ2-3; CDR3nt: TGTGCCAGCAGCGCGACAGGTACCACAGATACGCAGTATTTT; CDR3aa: CASSATGTTDTQYF
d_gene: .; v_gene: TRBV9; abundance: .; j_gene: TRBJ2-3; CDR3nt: TGTGCCAGCAGCGTATTCGGGGGCAGAGATACGCAGTATTTT; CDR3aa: CASSVFGGRDTQYF
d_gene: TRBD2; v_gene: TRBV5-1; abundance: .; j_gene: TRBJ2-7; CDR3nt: TGCGCCAGCAGCTCCTCCCGGACTAGCGGGGCCTACGAGCAGTACTTC; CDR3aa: CASSSSRTSGAYEQYF
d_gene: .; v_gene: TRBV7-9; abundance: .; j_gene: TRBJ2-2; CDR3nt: TGTGCCAGCAGCTCCCAGTGGACGGGGAACACCGGGGAGCTGTTTTTT; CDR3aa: CASSSQWTGNTGELFF
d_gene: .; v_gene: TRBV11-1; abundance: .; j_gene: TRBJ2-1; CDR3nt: TGTGCCAGCAGCCCTGACACTGACATTTCATTAAGCCCCTACAATGAGCAGTTCTTC; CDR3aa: CASSPDTDISLSPYNEQFF
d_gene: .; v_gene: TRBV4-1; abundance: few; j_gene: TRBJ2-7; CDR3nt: TGCGCCAGCAGCCAAGAAGGGGACTGGGACTACGAGCAGTACTTC; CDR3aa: CASSQEGDWDYEQYF
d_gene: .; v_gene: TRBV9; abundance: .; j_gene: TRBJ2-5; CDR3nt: TGTGCCAGCAGCGTAGGTGGGGTCAAAGAGACCCAGTACTTC; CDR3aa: CASSVGGVKETQYF
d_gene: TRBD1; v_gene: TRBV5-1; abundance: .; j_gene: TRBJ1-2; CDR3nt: TGCGCCAGCAGCTCAACCGGGACAGGGAACTATGGCTACACCTTC; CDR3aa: CASSSTGTGNYGYTF
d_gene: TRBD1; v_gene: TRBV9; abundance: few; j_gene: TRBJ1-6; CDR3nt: TGTGCCAGCAGCGAGGACAGGGAGAATTCACCCCTCCACTTT; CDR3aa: CASSEDRENSPLHF
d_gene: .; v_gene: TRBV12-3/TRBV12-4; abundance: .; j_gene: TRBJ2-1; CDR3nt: TGTGCCAGCAGGTCTAGCTCCTACAATGAGCAGTTCTTC; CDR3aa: CASRSSSYNEQFF
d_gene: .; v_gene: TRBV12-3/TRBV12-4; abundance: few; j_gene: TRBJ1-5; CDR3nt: TGTGCCAGCAGTTTCTCGGGGGAGGGGCCCAATCAGCCCCAGCATTTT; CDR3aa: CASSFSGEGPNQPQHF
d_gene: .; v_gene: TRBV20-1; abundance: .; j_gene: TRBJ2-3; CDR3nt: TGCAGTGCTAGTGGGTTCCCTGATTATACGCAGTATTTT; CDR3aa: CSASGFPDYTQYF
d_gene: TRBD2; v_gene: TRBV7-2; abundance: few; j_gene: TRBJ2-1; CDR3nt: TGTGCCAGCAGCCAGAGGGGTAGCGGGGACTACAATGAGCAGTTCTTC; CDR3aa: CASSQRGSGDYNEQFF
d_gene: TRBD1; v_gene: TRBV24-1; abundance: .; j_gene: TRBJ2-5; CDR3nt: TGTGCCACCAGTGACGTCAGGGGGGAGACCCAGTACTTC; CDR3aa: CATSDVRGETQYF
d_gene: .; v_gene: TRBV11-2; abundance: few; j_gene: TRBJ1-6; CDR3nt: TGTGCCAGCAGCCCCCCTGTTCAGGGGTTTAATTCACCCCTCCACTTT; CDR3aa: CASSPPVQGFNSPLHF
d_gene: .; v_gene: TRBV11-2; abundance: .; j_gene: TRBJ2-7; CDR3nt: TGTGCCAGCAGCCAACCCTGGACGCGCTACGAGCAGTACTTC; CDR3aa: CASSQPWTRYEQYF
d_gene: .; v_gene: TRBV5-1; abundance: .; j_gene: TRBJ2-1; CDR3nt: TGCGCCAGCAGCTCCTCGGACACATTGTACAATGAGCAGTTCTTC; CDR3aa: CASSSSDTLYNEQFF
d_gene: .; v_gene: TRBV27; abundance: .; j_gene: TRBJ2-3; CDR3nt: TGTGCCAGCAGCTACGATCCAGGGGGGGATACGCAGTATTTT; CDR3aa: CASSYDPGGDTQYF
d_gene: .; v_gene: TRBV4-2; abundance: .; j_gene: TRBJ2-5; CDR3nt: TGTGCCAGCAGCCAAGAGGAATCGAGTAGCAGTGAGACCCAGTACTTC; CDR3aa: CASSQEESSSSETQYF
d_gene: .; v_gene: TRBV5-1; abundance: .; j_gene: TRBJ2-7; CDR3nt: TGCGCCAGCAGCTTGATCGGCAGCATCTACGAGCAGTACTTC; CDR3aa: CASSLIGSIYEQYF
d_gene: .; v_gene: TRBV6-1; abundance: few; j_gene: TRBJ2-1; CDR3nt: TGTGCCAGCAGTGACGATCTGACAGTTAATGAGCAGTTCTTC; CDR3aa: CASSDDLTVNEQFF
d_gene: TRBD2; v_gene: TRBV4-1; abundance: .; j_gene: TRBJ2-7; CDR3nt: TGCGCCAGCAGCCAGGTGGGGGGGACCATCTACGAGCAGTACTTC; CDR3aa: CASSQVGGTIYEQYF
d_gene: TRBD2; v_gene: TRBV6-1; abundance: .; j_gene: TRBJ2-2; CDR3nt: TGTGCCAGCGGTCGGGAGGACAACCGAATGTCCGGGGAGCTGTTTTTT; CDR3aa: CASGREDNRMSGELFF
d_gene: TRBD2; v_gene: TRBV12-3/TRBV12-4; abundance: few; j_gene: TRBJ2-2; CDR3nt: TGTGCCAGCAGCGGGACTAGCTTCACCGGGGAGCTGTTTTTT; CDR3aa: CASSGTSFTGELFF
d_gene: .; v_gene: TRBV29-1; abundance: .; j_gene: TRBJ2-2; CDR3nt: TGCAGCGTTGAAGATCTGGCCGGGGAGCTGTTTTTT; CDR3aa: CSVEDLAGELFF
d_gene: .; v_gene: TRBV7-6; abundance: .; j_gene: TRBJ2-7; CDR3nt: TGTGCCAGCAGCTTAGGTCCCGCGGGACTGGGGGACTACGAGCAGTACTTC; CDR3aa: CASSLGPAGLGDYEQYF
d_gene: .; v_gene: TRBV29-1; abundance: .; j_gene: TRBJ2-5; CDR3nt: TGCAGCGTTGAGGGCAATCAAGAGACCCAGTACTTC; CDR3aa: CSVEGNQETQYF
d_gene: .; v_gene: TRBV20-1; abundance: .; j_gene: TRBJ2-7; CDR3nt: TGCAGTGCAGACAAGGACAGAAGCACTACCTACGAGCAGTACTTC; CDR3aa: CSADKDRSTTYEQYF
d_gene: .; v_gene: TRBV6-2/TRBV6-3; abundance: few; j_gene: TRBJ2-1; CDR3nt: TGTGCCAGCAGTTACTTGGTCGAGCGGGCAAGCTCCTACAATGAGCAGTTCTTC; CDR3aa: CASSYLVERASSYNEQFF
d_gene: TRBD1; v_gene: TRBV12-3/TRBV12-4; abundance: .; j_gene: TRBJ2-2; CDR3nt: TGTGCCAGCAGGCCAAGGACAGGGACCGGGGAGCTGTTTTTT; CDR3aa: CASRPRTGTGELFF
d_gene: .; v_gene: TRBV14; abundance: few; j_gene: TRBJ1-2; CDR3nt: TGTGCCAGCAGCCATGTAACCCGGGACGGAGAATATGGCTACACCTTC; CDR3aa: CASSHVTRDGEYGYTF
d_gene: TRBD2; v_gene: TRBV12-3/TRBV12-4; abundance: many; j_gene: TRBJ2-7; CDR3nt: TGTGCCAGCAGTATGGGGGGGAATTTCAACGAGCAGTACTTC; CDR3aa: CASSMGGNFNEQYF
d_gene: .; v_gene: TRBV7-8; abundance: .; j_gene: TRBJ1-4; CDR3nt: TGTGCCAGCAGCTCCAAGTCGGGGTGGAATGAAAAACTGTTTTTT; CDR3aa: CASSSKSGWNEKLFF
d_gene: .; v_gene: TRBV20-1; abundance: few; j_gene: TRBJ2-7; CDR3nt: TGCAGTGCCCCTGGACGGGAGACCTACGAGCAGTACTTC; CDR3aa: CSAPGRETYEQYF
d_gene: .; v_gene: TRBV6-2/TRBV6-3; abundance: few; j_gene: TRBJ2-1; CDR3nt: TGTGCCAGCAGCCAGATCGACGGGTCCTACAATGAGCAGTTCTTC; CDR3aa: CASSQIDGSYNEQFF
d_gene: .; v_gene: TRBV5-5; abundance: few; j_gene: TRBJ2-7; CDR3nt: TGTGCCAGCAGCTGGGACCCCTACGAGCAGTACTTC; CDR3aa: CASSWDPYEQYF
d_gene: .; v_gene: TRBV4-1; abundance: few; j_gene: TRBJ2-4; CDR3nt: TGCGCCAGCAGCCAACAGGGAAACATTCAGTACTTC; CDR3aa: CASSQQGNIQYF